The rows below give T cell receptor beta chains drawn from one sample of a study of blood T cells in healthy people across ages. TCRdb reprocessed the 5' RACE reads with MiXCR, giving one entry per CDR3 protein. The data show roughly 1.5 million distinct CDR3 sequences, about 45% seen once. Sequenced input: blood. The receptors originated from a woman between 18 and 30 years old in good health. Both conserved end residues are part of each CDR3. Not all rows give a size; the values are once, few, many and, for expanded clones, a class.

v_call	clone_size	j_call	cdr3_aa
TRBV4-3	.	TRBJ2-7	CASSHSATGESYEQYF
TRBV2	.	TRBJ2-5	CASMNLAGGLKTQYF
TRBV4-1	.	TRBJ1-2	CASSQDTHSPLWGYTF
TRBV3-1	.	TRBJ2-7	CASSQANRYSYEQYF
TRBV12-3/TRBV12-4	.	TRBJ2-3	CANSFSSLAGTDTQYF
TRBV29-1	.	TRBJ2-5	CSVVRTGFETQYF
TRBV18	.	.	CASSRLDRAYNEQYF
TRBV6-5	.	TRBJ1-5	CASSYVANQPQHF
TRBV20-1	few	TRBJ2-1	CSAPRRYNEQFF
TRBV29-1	.	TRBJ2-7	CGVQEGPSYEQYF
TRBV27	.	TRBJ2-3	CASSSTGPTDTQYF
TRBV6-5	.	TRBJ2-5	CASSYSEAGEGTQYF
TRBV9	.	TRBJ1-1	CASSPLHVNTEAFF
TRBV20-1	.	TRBJ2-3	CSASTWGPSTDTQYF
TRBV20-1	.	TRBJ1-5	CSASPTGRGGDQPQHF
TRBV28	.	TRBJ2-3	CATGFGDTQYF
TRBV7-9	.	TRBJ1-2	CASSGVPGPRNYGYTF
TRBV7-2	once	TRBJ2-7	CASSLAGRSGGSYEQYF
TRBV25-1	many	TRBJ2-7	CASSDMVSSYEQYF
TRBV29-1	.	TRBJ1-2	CSVVKPGTYGYTF
TRBV28	.	.	CASSLSDRTYEQYF